These T cell receptor beta chains were read from a single sample in a study of OX40 agonist ivuxolimab in advanced cancers. Assay: immunoSEQ multiplex PCR; the TCRdb copy retains only in-frame clones and omits some. This table has roughly 34,000 clones, over 85% appearing once. The starting material was CD4+ or CD8+ T cells sorted from blood, obtained in a trial of the OX40 agonist ivuxolimab. The source of these receptors is an adult with an advanced solid tumor such as melanoma, head and neck, liver or kidney cancer. CDR3s leave out the opening cysteine and the closing phenylalanine or tryptophan.

TRBV4-2	TRBJ1-5	13	ASSQEAAENQPQH
TRBV11-3	TRBJ1-5	16	ASSFDRYATHSNQPQH
TRBV7-3	TRBJ2-3	13	ASSRGQGGTDTQY
TRBV2	TRBJ2-7	10	ASSLSSYEQY
TRBV7-8	TRBJ1-3	12	ASSLGGYGNTIY
TRBV18	TRBJ1-5	12	ASSPSQGNQPQH
TRBV7-8	TRBJ2-1	12	ASTVTGTHNEQF
TRBV19	TRBJ2-1	9	ASSAGTGQF
TRBV11-2	TRBJ1-6	12	ASSSRAFRAPLH
TRBV7-9	TRBJ1-1	12	ASSLNRENTEAF
TRBV28	TRBJ1-2	12	ASTTPGQGAGYT
TRBV5-6	TRBJ2-7	12	ASSFGRVNDEQY
TRBV20-1	TRBJ2-5	9	SVKGQETQY
TRBV7-6	TRBJ2-1	15	ASTLQAATVSYNEQF